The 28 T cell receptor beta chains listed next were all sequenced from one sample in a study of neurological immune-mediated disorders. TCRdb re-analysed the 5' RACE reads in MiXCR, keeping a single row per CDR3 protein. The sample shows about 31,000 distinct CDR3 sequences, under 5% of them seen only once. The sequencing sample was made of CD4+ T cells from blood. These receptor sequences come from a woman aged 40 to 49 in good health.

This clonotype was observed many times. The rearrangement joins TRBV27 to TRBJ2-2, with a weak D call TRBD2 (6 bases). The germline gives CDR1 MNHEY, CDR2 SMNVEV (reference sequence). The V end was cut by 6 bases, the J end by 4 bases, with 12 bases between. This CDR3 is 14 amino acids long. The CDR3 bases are TGTGCCAGCAGCCAGCGGGCGTCCACCGGGGAGCTGTTTTTT. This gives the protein CASSQRASTGELFF.

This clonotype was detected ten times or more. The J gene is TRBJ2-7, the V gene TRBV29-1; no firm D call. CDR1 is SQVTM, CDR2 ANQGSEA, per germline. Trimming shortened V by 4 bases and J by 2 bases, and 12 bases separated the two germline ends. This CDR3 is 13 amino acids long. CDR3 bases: TGCAGCGTTGGGCCCGACTCAACCTACGAGCAGTACTTC. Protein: CSVGPDSTYEQYF.

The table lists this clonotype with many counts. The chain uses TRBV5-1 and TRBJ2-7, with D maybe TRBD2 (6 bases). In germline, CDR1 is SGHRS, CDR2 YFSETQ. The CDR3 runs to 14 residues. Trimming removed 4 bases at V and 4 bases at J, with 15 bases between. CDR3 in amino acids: CASSLTRAGYEQYF. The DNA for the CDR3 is TGCGCCAGCAGCCTAACTAGGGCGGGATACGAGCAGTACTTC.

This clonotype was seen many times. The CDR3 region is CASSTRGRNEQYF. CDR3 DNA: TGTGCCAGCAGTACCCGGGGACGGAACGAGCAGTACTTC. The chain links TRBV6-2 or TRBV6-3 to TRBJ2-7, with D perhaps assigned TRBD1 or TRBD2 (5 bases each). Germline CDR1 MNHEY, CDR2 SVGEGT. Trimming stripped 5 bases from V and 5 bases from J, with 13 bases between. The length of the CDR3 is 13 residues.

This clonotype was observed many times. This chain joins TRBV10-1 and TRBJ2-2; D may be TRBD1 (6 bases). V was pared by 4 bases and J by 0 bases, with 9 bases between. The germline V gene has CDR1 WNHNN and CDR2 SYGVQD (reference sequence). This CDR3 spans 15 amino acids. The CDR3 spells CASSAGTTNTGELFF. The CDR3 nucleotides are TGCGCCAGCAGTGCCGGGACAACGAACACCGGGGAGCTGTTTTTT.

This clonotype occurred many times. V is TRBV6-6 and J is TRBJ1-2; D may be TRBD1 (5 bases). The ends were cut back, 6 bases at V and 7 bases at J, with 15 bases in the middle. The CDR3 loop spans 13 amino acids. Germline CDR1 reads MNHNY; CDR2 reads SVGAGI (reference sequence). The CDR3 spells CASSGGGRGGYTF. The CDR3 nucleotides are TGTGCCAGCAGCGGGGGGGGTAGGGGTGGCTACACCTTC.

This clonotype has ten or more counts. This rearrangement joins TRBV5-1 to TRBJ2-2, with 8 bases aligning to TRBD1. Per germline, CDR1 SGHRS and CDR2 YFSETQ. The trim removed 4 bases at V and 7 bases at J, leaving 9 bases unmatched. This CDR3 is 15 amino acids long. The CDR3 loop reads CASSARTGSFGELFF. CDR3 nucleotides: TGCGCCAGCAGCGCCAGGACAGGGTCTTTCGGGGAGCTGTTTTTT.

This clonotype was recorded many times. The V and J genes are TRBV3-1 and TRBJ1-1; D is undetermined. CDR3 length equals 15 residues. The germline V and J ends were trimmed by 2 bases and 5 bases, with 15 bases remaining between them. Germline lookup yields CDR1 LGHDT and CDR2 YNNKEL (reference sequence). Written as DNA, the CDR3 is TGTGCCAGCAGCCAAAGGCGGGATGTGGGTACTGAAGCTTTCTTT. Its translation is CASSQRRDVGTEAFF. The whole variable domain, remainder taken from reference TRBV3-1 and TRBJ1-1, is DTAVSQTPKYLVTQMGNDKSIKCEQNLGHDTMYWYKQDSKKFLKIMFSYNNKELIINETVPNRFSPKSPDKAHLNLHINSLELGDSAVYFCASSQRRDVGTEAFFGQGTRLTVV.

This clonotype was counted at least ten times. The CDR3 DNA sequence: TGTGCCAGCAGTCAACGTCGCAGATCGGCTGGCTACACCTTC. It translates to CASSQRRRSAGYTF. The rearrangement uses TRBV27 and TRBJ1-2; D is ambiguous. Germline CDR1 is MNHEY and CDR2 is SMNVEV (reference sequence). Deletions cut 5 bases from V and 7 bases from J, with 17 bases between. This CDR3 region has 14 residues.

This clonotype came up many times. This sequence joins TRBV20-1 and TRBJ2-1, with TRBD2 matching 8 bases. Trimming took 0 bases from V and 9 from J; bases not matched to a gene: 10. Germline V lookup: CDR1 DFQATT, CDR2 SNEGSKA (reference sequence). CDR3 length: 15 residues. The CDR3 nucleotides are TGCAGTGCTAGAGATGGGAGCGGGAGTCAGAGTGAGCAGTTCTTC. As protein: CSARDGSGSQSEQFF.

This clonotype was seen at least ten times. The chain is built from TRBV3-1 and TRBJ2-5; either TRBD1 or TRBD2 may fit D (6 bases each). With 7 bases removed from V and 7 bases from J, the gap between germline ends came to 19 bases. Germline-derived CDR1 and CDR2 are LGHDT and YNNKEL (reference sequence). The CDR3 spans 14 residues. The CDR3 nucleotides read TGTGCCAGCACTCGGACCGGGGGCCAGTGGACCCAGTACTTC. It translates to CASTRTGGQWTQYF.

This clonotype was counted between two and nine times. Written as DNA, the CDR3 is TGCAGCGTTAGTGAGCGGCTCGGGACCTTAGCCAAAAACATTCAGTACTTC. Translation: CSVSERLGTLAKNIQYF. V gene TRBV29-1 combines with J gene TRBJ2-4, with D tentatively TRBD1 or TRBD2 (5 bases each). The CDR3 consists of 17 residues. With 5 bases removed from V and 0 bases from J, the gap between germline ends came to 20 bases. CDR1 is SQVTM, CDR2 ANQGSEA, per germline.

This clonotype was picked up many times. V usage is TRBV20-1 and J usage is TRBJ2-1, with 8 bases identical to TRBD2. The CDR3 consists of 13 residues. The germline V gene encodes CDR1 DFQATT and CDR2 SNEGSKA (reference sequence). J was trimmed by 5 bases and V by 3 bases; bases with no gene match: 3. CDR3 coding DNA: TGCAGTGCTAGCGGGGGGGCCAACAATGAGCAGTTCTTC. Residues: CSASGGANNEQFF.

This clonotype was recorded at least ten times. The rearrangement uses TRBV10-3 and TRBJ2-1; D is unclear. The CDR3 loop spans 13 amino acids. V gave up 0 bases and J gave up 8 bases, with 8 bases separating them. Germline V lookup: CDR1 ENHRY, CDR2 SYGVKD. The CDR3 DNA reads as TGTGCCATCAGTGAGTCGGTCGCCTATGAGCAGTTCTTC. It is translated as CAISESVAYEQFF.

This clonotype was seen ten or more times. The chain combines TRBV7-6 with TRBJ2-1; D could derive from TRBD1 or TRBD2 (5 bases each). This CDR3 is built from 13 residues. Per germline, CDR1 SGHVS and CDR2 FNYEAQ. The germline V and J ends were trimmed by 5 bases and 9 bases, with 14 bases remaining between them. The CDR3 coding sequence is TGTGCCAGCAGCCTAGATCCCGGGACTGAGCAGTTCTTC. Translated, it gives CASSLDPGTEQFF.

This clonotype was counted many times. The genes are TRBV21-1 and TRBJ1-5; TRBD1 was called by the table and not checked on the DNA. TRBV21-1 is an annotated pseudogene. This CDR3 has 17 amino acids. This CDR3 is CASSGKRGQLYNQPQHF. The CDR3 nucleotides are TGTGCCAGCAGCGGAAAGCGGGGACAGCTCTACAATCAGCCCCAGCATTTT.

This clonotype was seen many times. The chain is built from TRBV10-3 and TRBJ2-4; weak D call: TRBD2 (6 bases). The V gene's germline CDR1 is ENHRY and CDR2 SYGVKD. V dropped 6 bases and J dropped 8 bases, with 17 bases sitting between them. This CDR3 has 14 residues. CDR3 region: CAIRDSSRGDIQYF. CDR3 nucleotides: TGTGCCATCAGGGACTCTAGCCGCGGGGACATTCAGTACTTC.

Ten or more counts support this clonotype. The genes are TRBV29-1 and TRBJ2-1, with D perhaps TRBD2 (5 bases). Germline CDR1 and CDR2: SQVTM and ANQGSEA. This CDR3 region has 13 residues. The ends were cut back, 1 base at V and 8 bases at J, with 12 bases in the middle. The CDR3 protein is CSVEGVFGDEQFF. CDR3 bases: TGCAGCGTTGAAGGAGTGTTCGGGGATGAGCAGTTCTTC.

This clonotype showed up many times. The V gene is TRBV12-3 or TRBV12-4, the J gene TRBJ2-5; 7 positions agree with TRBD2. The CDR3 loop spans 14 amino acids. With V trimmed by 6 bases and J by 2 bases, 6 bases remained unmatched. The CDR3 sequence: CASSPGTTQETQYF. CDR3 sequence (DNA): TGTGCCAGCAGCCCCGGGACTACTCAAGAGACCCAGTACTTC.

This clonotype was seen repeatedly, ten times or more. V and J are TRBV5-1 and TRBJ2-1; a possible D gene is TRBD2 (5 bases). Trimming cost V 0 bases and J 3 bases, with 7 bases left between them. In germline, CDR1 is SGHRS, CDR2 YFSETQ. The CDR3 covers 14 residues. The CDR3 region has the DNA TGCGCCAGCAGCTTGGGAGGGTTCTACAATGAGCAGTTCTTC. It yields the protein CASSLGGFYNEQFF.

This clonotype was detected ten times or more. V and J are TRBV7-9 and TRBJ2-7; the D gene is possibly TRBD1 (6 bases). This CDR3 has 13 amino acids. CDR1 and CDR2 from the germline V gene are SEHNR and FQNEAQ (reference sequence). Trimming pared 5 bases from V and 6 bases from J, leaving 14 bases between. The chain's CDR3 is CASSGTPLTEQYF. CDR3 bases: TGTGCCAGCAGCGGGACACCCCTCACCGAGCAGTACTTC. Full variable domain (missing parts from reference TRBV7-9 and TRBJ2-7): DTGVSQNPRHKITKRGQNVTFRCDPISEHNRLYWYRQTLGQGPEFLTYFQNEAQLEKSRLLSDRFSAERPKGSFSTLEIQRTEQGDSAMYLCASSGTPLTEQYFGPGTRLTVT.

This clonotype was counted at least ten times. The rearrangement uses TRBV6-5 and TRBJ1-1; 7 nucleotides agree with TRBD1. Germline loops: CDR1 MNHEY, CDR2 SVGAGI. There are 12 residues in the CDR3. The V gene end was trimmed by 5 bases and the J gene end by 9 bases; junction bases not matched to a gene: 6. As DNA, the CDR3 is TGTGCCAGCAGTCGCGACAGGGCCAAAGCTTTCTTT. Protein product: CASSRDRAKAFF.

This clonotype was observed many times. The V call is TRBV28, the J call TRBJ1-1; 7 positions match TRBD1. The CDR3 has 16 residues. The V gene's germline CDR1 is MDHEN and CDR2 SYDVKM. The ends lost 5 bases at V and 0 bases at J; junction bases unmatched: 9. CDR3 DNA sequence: TGTGCCAGCAGTCCAAGGACAGGAACGATGAACACTGAAGCTTTCTTT. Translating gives CASSPRTGTMNTEAFF.

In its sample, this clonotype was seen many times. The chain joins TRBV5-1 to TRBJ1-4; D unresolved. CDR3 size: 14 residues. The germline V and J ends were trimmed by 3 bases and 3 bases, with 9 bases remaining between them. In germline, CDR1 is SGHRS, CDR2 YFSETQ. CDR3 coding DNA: TGCGCCAGCAGCTCTGGAGGATCTAATGAAAAACTGTTTTTT. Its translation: CASSSGGSNEKLFF.

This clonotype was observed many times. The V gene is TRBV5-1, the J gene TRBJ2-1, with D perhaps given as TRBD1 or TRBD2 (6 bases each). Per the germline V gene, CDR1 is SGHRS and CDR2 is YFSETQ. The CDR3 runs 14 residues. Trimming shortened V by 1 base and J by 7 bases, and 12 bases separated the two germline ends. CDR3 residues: CASSLQPGANEQFF. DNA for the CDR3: TGCGCCAGCAGCTTGCAACCGGGGGCAAATGAGCAGTTCTTC.

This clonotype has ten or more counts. The CDR3 nucleotides read TGCAGTGCTTCTCCATCCGGGCCCCATCAGCCCCAGCATTTT. Translating it yields CSASPSGPHQPQHF. The chain recombines TRBV20-1 with TRBJ1-5; D is undetermined. Trimming took 5 bases from V and 5 from J, leaving 16 bases between them. The V gene's germline CDR1 is DFQATT and CDR2 SNEGSKA (reference sequence). The length of the CDR3 is 14 residues.

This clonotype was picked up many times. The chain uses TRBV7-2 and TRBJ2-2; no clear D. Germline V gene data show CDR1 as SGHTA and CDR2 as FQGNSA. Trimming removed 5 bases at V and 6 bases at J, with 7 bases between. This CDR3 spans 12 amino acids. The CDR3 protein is CASSPRAGELFF. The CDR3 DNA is TGTGCCAGCAGCCCTCGGGCCGGGGAGCTGTTTTTT.

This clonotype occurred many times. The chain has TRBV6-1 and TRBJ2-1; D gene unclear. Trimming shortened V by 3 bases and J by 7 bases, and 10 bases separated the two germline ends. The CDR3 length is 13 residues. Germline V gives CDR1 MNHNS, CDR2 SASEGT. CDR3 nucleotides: TGTGCCAGCAGTGAGGAGTCTGGGAATGAGCAGTTCTTC. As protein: CASSEESGNEQFF.